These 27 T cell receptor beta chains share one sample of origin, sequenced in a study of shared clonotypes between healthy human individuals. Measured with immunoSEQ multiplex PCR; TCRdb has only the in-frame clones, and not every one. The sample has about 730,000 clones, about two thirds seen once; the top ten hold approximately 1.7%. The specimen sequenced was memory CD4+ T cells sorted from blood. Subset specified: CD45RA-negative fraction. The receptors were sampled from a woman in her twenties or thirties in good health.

CDR3 region: CAWSEPGPRYGYTF. CDR3 in DNA: TGTGCCTGGAGTGAGCCGGGGCCACGGTATGGCTACACCTTC. The V call is TRBV30, the J call TRBJ1-2, with D perhaps TRBD1 (5 bases). V was clipped by 1 base and J by 5 bases, with 14 bases between them. Per germline, CDR1 GTSNPN and CDR2 SVGIG (reference sequence). CDR3 size: 14 residues.

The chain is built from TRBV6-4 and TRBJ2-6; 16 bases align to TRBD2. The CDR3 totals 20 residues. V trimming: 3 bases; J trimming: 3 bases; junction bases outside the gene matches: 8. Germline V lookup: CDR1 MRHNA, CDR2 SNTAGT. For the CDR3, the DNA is TGTGCCAGCAGTGAGAAGGGACTAGCGGGAGGGCCGAGTGGGGCCAACGTCCTGACTTTC. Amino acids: CASSEKGLAGGPSGANVLTF.

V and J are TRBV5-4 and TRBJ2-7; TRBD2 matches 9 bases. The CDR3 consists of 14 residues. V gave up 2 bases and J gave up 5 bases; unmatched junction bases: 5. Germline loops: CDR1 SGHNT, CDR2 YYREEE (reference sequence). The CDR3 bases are TGTGCCAGCAGCTTTAGCGGGGGTCGCCACGAGCAGTACTTC. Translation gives CASSFSGGRHEQYF.

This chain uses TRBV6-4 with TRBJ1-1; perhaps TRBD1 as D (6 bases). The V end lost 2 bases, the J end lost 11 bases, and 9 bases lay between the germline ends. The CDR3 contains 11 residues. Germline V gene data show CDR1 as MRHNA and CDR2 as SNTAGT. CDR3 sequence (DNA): TGTGCCAGCAGTGACGGGGGGGCCGCTTTCTTT. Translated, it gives CASSDGGAAFF.

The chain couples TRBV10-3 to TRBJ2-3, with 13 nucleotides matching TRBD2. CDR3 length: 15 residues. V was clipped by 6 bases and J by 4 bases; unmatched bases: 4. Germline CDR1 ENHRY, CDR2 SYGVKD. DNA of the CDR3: TGTGCCATCAGCCCTGGACTAGCGGGAGCAGATACGCAGTATTTT. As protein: CAISPGLAGADTQYF.

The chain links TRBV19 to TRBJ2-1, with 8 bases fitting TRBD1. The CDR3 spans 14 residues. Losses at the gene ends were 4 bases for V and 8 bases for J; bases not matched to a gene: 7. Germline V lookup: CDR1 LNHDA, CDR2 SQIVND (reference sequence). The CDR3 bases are TGTGCCAGTAGTACCCGGGACAGGCTCGATGAGCAGTTCTTC. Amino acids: CASSTRDRLDEQFF.

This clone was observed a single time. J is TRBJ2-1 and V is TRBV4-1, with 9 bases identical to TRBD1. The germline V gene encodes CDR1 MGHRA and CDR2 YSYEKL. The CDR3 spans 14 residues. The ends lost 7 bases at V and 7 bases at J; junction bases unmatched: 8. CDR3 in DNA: TGCGCCAGCAAAACGGGACAGGGTACGAATGAGCAGTTCTTC. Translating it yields CASKTGQGTNEQFF.

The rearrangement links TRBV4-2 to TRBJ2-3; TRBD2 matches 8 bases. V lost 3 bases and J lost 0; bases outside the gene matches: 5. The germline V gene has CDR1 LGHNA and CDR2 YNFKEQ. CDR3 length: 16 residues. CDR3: CASSQELAVSTDTQYF. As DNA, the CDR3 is TGTGCCAGCAGCCAGGAACTAGCGGTTAGCACAGATACGCAGTATTTT.

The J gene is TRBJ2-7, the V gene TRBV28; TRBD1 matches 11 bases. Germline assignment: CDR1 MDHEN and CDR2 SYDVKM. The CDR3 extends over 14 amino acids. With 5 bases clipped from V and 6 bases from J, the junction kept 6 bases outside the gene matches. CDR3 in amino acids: CASSTAGTGGEQYF. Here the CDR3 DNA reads TGTGCCAGCAGTACCGCCGGGACAGGGGGCGAGCAGTACTTC. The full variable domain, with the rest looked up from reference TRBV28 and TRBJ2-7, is DVKVTQSSRYLVKRTGEKVFLECVQDMDHENMFWYRQDPGLGLRLIYFSYDVKMKEKGDIPEGYSVSREKKERFSLILESASTNQTSMYLCASSTAGTGGEQYFGPGTRLTVT.

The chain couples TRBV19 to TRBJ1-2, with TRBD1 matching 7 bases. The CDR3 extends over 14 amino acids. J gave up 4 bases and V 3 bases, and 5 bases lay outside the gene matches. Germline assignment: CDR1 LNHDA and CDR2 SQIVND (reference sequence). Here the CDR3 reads CASSIGQDFYGYTF. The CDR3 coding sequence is TGTGCCAGTAGTATCGGACAGGACTTCTATGGCTACACCTTC.

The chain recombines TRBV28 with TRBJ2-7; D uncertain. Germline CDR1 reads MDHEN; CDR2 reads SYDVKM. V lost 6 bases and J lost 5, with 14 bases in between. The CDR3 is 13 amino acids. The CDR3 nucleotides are TGTGCCAGCAGACAGTCCGAGCTCCACGAGCAGTACTTC. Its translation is CASRQSELHEQYF.

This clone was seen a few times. CDR3 region: CASRNLGQLNYGYTF. The CDR3 DNA reads TGCGCCAGCAGGAATCTGGGACAACTGAACTATGGCTACACCTTC. The chain recombines TRBV5-1 with TRBJ1-2; a weak D match, TRBD1 (6 bases). Trimming shortened V by 5 bases and J by 2 bases, and 16 bases separated the two germline ends. This CDR3 has 15 residues. In germline, CDR1 is SGHRS, CDR2 YFSETQ. The full variable domain, rest sourced from reference TRBV5-1 and TRBJ1-2, is KAGVTQTPRYLIKTRGQQVTLSCSPISGHRSVSWYQQTPGQGLQFLFEYFSETQRNKGNFPGRFSGRQFSNSRSEMNVSTLELGDSALYLCASRNLGQLNYGYTFGSGTRLTVV.

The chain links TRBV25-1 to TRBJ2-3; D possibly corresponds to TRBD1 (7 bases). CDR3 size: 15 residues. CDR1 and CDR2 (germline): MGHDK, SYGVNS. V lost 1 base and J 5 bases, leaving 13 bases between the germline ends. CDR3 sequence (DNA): TGTGCCAGCAGTGAATCAGGTCAGGGGGGAGATACGCAGTATTTT. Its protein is CASSESGQGGDTQYF.

CDR3 sequence: CASSALKSGEKLFF. The DNA for the CDR3 is TGTGCCAGCTCAGCCCTAAAAAGTGGTGAAAAACTGTTTTTT. J is TRBJ1-4 and V is TRBV18, with D unclear. V lost 5 bases to trimming and J lost 7 bases, with 14 bases between them. The CDR3 is 14 amino acids. Per the germline V gene, CDR1 is KGHSH and CDR2 is LQKENI.

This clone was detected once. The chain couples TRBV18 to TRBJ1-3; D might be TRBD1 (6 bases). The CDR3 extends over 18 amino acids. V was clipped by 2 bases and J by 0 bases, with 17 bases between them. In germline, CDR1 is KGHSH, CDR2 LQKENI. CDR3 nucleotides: TGTGCCAGCTCACCATTCCCAGTGGGGGACACCTCTGGAAACACCATATATTTT. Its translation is CASSPFPVGDTSGNTIYF.

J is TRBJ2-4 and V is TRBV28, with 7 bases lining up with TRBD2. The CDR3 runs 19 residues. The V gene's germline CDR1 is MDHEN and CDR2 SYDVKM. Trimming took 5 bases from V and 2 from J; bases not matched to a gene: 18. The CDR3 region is CASSQVWGGRDLSKNIQYF. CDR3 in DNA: TGTGCCAGCAGTCAAGTTTGGGGAGGGCGGGATTTGTCCAAAAACATTCAGTACTTC.

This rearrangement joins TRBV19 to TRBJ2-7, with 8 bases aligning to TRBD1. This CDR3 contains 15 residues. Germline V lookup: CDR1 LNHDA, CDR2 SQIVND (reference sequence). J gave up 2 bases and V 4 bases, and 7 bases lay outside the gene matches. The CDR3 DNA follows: TGTGCCAGTAGTAACCAGGGACAGGCGGCCTACGAGCAGTACTTC. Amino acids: CASSNQGQAAYEQYF.

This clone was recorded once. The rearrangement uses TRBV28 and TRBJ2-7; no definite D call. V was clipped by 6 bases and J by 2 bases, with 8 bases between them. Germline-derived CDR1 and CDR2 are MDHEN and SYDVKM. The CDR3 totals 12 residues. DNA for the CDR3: TGTGCCAGCAGCCAACCCCCCTACGAGCAGTACTTC. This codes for CASSQPPYEQYF.

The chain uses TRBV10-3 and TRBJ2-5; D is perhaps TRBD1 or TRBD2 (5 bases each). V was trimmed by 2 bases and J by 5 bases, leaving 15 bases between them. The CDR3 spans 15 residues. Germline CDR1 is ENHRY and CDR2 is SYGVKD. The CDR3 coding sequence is TGTGCCATCAGTGAGCCATTGCGAGGGGTCGAGACCCAGTACTTC. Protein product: CAISEPLRGVETQYF.

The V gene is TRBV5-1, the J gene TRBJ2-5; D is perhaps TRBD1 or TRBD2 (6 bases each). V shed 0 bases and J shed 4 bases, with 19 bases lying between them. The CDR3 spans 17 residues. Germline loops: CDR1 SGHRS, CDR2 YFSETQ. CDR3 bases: TGCGCCAGCAGCTTGGCCAAGGGGACACTGGGGGGAGAGACCCAGTACTTC. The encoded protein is CASSLAKGTLGGETQYF.

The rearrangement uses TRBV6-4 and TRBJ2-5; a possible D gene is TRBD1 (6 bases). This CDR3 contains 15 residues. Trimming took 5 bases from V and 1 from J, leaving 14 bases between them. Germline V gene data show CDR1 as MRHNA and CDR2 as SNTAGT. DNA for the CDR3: TGTGCCAGCAGTCCCTGGGGGACAACCCAAGAGACCCAGTACTTC. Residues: CASSPWGTTQETQYF.

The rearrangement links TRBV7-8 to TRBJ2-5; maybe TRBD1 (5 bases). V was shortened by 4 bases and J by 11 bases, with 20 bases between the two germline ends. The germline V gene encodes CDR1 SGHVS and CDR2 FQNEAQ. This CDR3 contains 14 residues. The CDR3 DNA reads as TGTGCCAGCAGCTCAGGGTCCCCCGCTTCTGAGCAGTACTTC. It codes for CASSSGSPASEQYF.

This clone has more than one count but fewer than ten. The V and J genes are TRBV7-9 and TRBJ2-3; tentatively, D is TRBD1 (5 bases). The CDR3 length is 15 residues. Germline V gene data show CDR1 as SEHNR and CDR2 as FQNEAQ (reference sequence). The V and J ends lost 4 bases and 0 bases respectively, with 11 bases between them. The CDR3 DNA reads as TGTGCCAGCAGCTCGACAGTAGATAGCACAGATACGCAGTATTTT. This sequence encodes CASSSTVDSTDTQYF.

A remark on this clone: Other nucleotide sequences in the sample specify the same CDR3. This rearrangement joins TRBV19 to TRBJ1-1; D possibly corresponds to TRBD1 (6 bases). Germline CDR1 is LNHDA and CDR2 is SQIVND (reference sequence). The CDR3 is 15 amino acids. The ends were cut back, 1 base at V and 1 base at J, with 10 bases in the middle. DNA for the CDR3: TGTGCCAGTAGTATAGGGGACATCCCGAACACTGAAGCTTTCTTT. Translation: CASSIGDIPNTEAFF.

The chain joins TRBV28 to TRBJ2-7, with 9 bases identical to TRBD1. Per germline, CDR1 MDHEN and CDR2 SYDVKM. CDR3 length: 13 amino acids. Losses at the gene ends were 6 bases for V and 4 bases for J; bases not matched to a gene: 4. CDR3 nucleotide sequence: TGTGCCAGCAGAAACAGGGGGCGATACGAGCAGTACTTC. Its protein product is CASRNRGRYEQYF.

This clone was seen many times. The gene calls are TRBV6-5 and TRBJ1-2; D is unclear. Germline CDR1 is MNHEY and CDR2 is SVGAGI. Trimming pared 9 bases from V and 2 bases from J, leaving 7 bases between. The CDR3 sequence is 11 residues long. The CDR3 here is CASQDNYGYTF. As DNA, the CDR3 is TGTGCCAGTCAGGACAACTATGGCTACACCTTC.

The CDR3 region has the DNA TGTGCCAGCAGCTTAAATTCGGCTCTTCTAATGAACACTGAAGCTTTCTTT. It is translated as CASSLNSALLMNTEAFF. The J gene is TRBJ1-1, the V gene TRBV11-2; the D is unclear. CDR3 length: 17 residues. V was shortened by 2 bases and J by 0 bases, with 16 bases between the two germline ends. From germline, CDR1 is SGHAT and CDR2 FQNNGV.